A single sample gave rise to the 17 T cell receptor beta chains below, sequenced in a study of identical twins. MiXCR, applied by TCRdb to the 5' RACE reads, yields one record per CDR3 protein. Here the sample spans approximately 590,000 distinct CDR3 sequences, more than 9% being singletons. These records were also assigned to another study, of yellow fever vaccine responses in identical twins.

The sample comprised PBMCs. The receptors originated from a woman between 18 and 29 years old in good health.

This clonotype has just a few counts. V gene TRBV20-1 combines with J gene TRBJ2-5; tentative D call: TRBD1 (6 bases). The ends were cut back, 4 bases at V and 5 bases at J, with 20 bases in the middle. The CDR3 has 15 amino acids. Germline V gives CDR1 DFQATT, CDR2 SNEGSKA (reference sequence). As DNA, the CDR3 is TGCAGTGCTACCCCTGTGGACAAGAGGGGGGAGACCCAGTACTTC. Translating it yields CSATPVDKRGETQYF.

This clonotype was observed a single time. J is TRBJ1-6 and V is TRBV29-1; 11 bases are shared with TRBD1. Germline V gives CDR1 SQVTM, CDR2 ANQGSEA. V lost 6 bases, J lost 6 bases, and 7 bases stayed unmatched. This CDR3 contains 15 residues. Here the CDR3 reads CSVGGTGGLNSPLHF. The CDR3 nucleotides read TGCAGCGTGGGAGGGACAGGGGGACTTAATTCACCCCTCCACTTT.

This clonotype was found many times. The chain employs TRBV29-1 and TRBJ2-3, with TRBD2 matching over 15 bases. This CDR3 contains 16 residues. Trimming cost V 6 bases and J 4 bases; bases outside gene matches: 8. Germline lookup yields CDR1 SQVTM and CDR2 ANQGSEA. The CDR3 bases are TGCAGCGTCGAGGGACTAGCGGGGGGTTTTGCAGATACGCAGTATTTT. Amino acids: CSVEGLAGGFADTQYF.

Regarding this clonotype: The germline gene is not matched at one end of the junction; a read error may be the cause. V is TRBV7-7 and J is TRBJ2-5; 14 bases agree with TRBD2. The length of the CDR3 is 17 residues. In germline, CDR1 is SSHAT, CDR2 FNYEAQ (reference sequence). The CDR3 is CASSFPGLAGEGETQYF. The DNA for the CDR3 is TGTGCTAGCAGCTTCCCGGGACTAGCGGGAGAGGGTGAGACCCAGTACTTC.

In its sample, this clonotype was seen a few times. This chain uses TRBV7-2 with TRBJ2-5; 15 bases align to TRBD2. Germline V gene lookup returns CDR1 SGHTA and CDR2 FQGNSA. Trimming took 2 bases from V and 2 from J; bases not matched to a gene: 15. The CDR3 covers 21 residues. The CDR3, as DNA: TGTGCCAGCAGCTTACGCCCCCCTCGGGGACTAGCGGGGGGATGGCAAGAGACCCAGTACTTC. This codes for CASSLRPPRGLAGGWQETQYF.

This chain links TRBV6-2 or TRBV6-3 with TRBJ1-1; no definite D call. In germline, CDR1 is MNHEY, CDR2 SVGEGT. The CDR3 is 15 residues long. The V end was cut by 7 bases, the J end by 7 bases, with 22 bases between. For the CDR3, the DNA is TGTGCCAGCACCCCCAACCGTGGCCTGCTATATGAAGCTTTCTTT. It encodes CASTPNRGLLYEAFF.

This clonotype appeared many times. The chain combines TRBV12-3 or TRBV12-4 with TRBJ2-7; 7 bases agree with TRBD1. Losses at the gene ends were 7 bases for V and 5 bases for J; bases not matched to a gene: 8. CDR3 size: 13 residues. The CDR3 coding sequence is TGTGCCAGCATCCAGACAGGGTCCCACGAGCAGTACTTC. Amino acid sequence: CASIQTGSHEQYF.

The chain employs TRBV6-4 and TRBJ2-3; 10 nucleotides line up with TRBD2. Germline V lookup: CDR1 MRHNA, CDR2 SNTAGT. V shed 6 bases and J 2 bases; nucleotides not matched to a gene: 5. The CDR3 has 15 amino acids. CDR3 sequence: CASSRSGGDTDTQYF. The CDR3 DNA reads as TGTGCCAGCAGCCGGAGCGGGGGGGACACAGATACGCAGTATTTT.

This clonotype was seen ten or more times. This chain uses TRBV12-3 or TRBV12-4 with TRBJ1-5; D is undetermined. V was pared by 7 bases and J by 0 bases, with 7 bases between. This CDR3 is 13 amino acids long. The CDR3 loop is CASTEDSNQPQHF. The DNA for the CDR3 is TGTGCCAGCACGGAGGATAGCAATCAGCCCCAGCATTTT.

This clonotype came up a few times. The chain uses TRBV20-1 and TRBJ2-7; TRBD2 matches 7 bases. The J segment lost 4 bases and the V segment lost 2 bases, leaving 8 bases of the junction unmatched. Germline CDR1 reads DFQATT; CDR2 reads SNEGSKA (reference sequence). This CDR3 spans 14 amino acids. CDR3 nucleotide sequence: TGCAGTGCTAGATTGGGGGAGGGCACGTACGAGCAGTACTTC. The encoded protein is CSARLGEGTYEQYF.

CDR3 DNA: TGTGCCAGCAGTTCAGACAGGGGTTTTGAGACCCAGTACTTC. Residues: CASSSDRGFETQYF. The gene calls are TRBV27 and TRBJ2-5; 8 bases map to TRBD1. Germline V gene sequence: CDR1 MNHEY, CDR2 SMNVEV (reference sequence). V shed 4 bases and J 5 bases; nucleotides not matched to a gene: 6. The CDR3 is made up of 14 amino acids.

Ten or more counts support this clonotype. The genes are TRBV12-3 or TRBV12-4 and TRBJ2-5, with 9 bases fitting TRBD1. The length of the CDR3 is 17 residues. Trimming at V came to 5 bases and at J to 3 bases, leaving 13 bases not matched to a gene. Here the CDR3 reads CASSRRGGQGGEETQYF. The CDR3 DNA reads TGTGCCAGCAGTCGACGAGGGGGACAGGGCGGGGAAGAGACCCAGTACTTC.

This clonotype was counted ten times or more. The genes are TRBV5-6 and TRBJ2-3; 7 bases line up with TRBD1. This CDR3 contains 15 residues. V shed 4 bases and J 4 bases; nucleotides not matched to a gene: 9. Per germline, CDR1 SGHDT and CDR2 YYEEEE. The CDR3 loop reads CASSHRGGLSDTQYF. The CDR3, as DNA: TGTGCCAGCAGCCATAGAGGGGGCTTATCAGATACGCAGTATTTT. The full variable domain, its missing parts supplied by reference TRBV5-6 and TRBJ2-3, is DAGVTQSPTHLIKTRGQQVTLRCSPKSGHDTVSWYQQALGQGPQFIFQYYEEEERQRGNFPDRFSGHQFPNYSSELNVNALLLGDSALYLCASSHRGGLSDTQYFGPGTRLTVL.

This clonotype was seen at least ten times. Written as DNA, the CDR3 is TGTGCCAGCAGCTTGCGGTTCTCCGAGCAGTACTTC. Protein product: CASSLRFSEQYF. This chain links TRBV5-4 with TRBJ2-7; D is unclear. The CDR3 consists of 12 residues. Between the trimmed V and J ends, which lost 1 base and 6 bases, there was a span of 8 bases. Germline CDR1 and CDR2: SGHNT and YYREEE (reference sequence). Drawing the rest from reference TRBV5-4 and TRBJ2-7, the complete variable domain is ETGVTQSPTHLIKTRGQQVTLRCSSQSGHNTVSWYQQALGQGPQFIFQYYREEENGRGNFPPRFSGLQFPNYSSELNVNALELDDSALYLCASSLRFSEQYFGPGTRLTVT.

The table lists this clonotype with a few counts. The chain is built from TRBV2 and TRBJ1-6, with D uncertain. The germline V and J ends were trimmed by 3 bases and 9 bases, with 6 bases remaining between them. This CDR3 region has 12 residues. Germline-derived CDR1 and CDR2 are SNHLY and FYNNEI. The CDR3 spells CASSDVGSPLHF. For the CDR3, the DNA is TGTGCCAGCAGTGACGTTGGTTCACCCCTCCACTTT.

This clonotype was recorded at least ten times. This chain joins TRBV27 and TRBJ1-1, with D perhaps matching TRBD1 (5 bases). From germline, CDR1 is MNHEY and CDR2 SMNVEV (reference sequence). Trimming stripped 4 bases from V and 8 bases from J, with 14 bases between. CDR3 size: 13 residues. The CDR3 DNA is TGTGCCAGCAGTTCCCTCTTCCGGGACGAAGCTTTCTTT. Its protein product is CASSSLFRDEAFF.

This clonotype occurred many times. The chain employs TRBV5-1 and TRBJ2-7; perhaps TRBD2 as D (5 bases). Germline CDR1 and CDR2: SGHRS and YFSETQ. This CDR3 is built from 12 residues. V was clipped by 3 bases and J by 7 bases, with 11 bases between them. Here the CDR3 reads CASSSPRGEQYF. CDR3 DNA sequence: TGCGCCAGCAGCTCCCCGCGCGGGGAGCAGTACTTC.